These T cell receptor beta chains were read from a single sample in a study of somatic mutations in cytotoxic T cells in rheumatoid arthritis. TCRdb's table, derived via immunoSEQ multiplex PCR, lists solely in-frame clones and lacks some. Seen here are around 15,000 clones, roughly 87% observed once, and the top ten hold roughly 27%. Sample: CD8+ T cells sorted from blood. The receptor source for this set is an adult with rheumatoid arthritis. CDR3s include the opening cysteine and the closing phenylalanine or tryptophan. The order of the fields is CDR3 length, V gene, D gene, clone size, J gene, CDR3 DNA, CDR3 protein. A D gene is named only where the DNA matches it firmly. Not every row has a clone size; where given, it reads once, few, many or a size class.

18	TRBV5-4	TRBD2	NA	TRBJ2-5	TGTGCCAGTCACCTAGCGGGAGACGGTGTTGCGGGGGGGGAGACCCAGTACTTC	CASHLAGDGVAGGETQYF
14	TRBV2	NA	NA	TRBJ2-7	TGTGCCAGCAGTGAGGTCGCTTCCCCTTACGAGCAGTACTTC	CASSEVASPYEQYF
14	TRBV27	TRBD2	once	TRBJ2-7	TGTGCCAGCAGCTTTGGGACTAGCGGGACCGAGCAGTACTTC	CASSFGTSGTEQYF
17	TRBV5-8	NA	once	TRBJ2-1	TGTGCCAGCAGCAAGACTTCTTTGGGGGTCTACTACAATGAGCAGTTCTTC	CASSKTSLGVYYNEQFF
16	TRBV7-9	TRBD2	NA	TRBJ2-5	TGTGCCAGCAGCTTATTAGCGGGGGGGCCTCGGGAGACCCAGTACTTC	CASSLLAGGPRETQYF
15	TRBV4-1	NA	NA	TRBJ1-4	TGCGCCAGCAGCCCCTTCCAGGGTTCGGATGAAAAACTGTTTTTT	CASSPFQGSDEKLFF
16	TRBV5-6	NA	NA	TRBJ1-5	TGTGCCAGCAGCTCGGGAGGGGGTTTTAGCAATCAGCCCCAGCATTTT	CASSSGGGFSNQPQHF
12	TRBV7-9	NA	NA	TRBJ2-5	TGTGCCAGCAGCCGTTACCAAGAGACCCAGTACTTC	CASSRYQETQYF
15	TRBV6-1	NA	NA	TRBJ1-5	TGTGCCAGCAGTGAGACCCGGGAAAGCAATCAGCCCCAGCATTTT	CASSETRESNQPQHF
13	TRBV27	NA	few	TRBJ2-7	TGTGCCAGCAGTTTTTTCTACTCCTACGAGCAGTACTTC	CASSFFYSYEQYF
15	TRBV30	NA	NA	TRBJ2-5	TGTGCCTGGAGTGTCTGGGCGGGGGCCCAAGAGACCCAGTACTTC	CAWSVWAGAQETQYF
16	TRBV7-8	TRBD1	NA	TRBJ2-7	TGTGCCAGCAGCATACGGGACAGTTATAGCTCCTACGAGCAGTACTTC	CASSIRDSYSSYEQYF
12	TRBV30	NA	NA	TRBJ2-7	TGTGCCTGGAGTGGCGGACCCTACGAGCAGTACTTC	CAWSGGPYEQYF
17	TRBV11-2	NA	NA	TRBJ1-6	TGTGCCAGCAGCTTTAACACCTACTCCTCCTATAATTCACCCCTCCACTTT	CASSFNTYSSYNSPLHF
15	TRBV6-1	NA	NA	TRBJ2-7	TGTGCCAGCACACACATAGGTCCGAACCCCCACGAGCAGTACTTC	CASTHIGPNPHEQYF
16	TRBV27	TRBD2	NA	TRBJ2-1	TGTGCCAGCAGGCAAGCGGGAGGTATGGGATACAATGAGCAGTTCTTC	CASRQAGGMGYNEQFF
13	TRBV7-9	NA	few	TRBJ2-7	TGTGCCAGCAGCTCGGACAGCTCCTACGAGCAGTACTTC	CASSSDSSYEQYF
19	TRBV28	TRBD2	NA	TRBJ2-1	TGTGCCAGCAGTTTCTTCACTAGCGGGATGGGGGGCTCCTACAATGAGCAGTTCTTC	CASSFFTSGMGGSYNEQFF
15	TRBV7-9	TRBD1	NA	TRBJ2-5	TGTGCCAGCAGCTCTACGGACAGGGGATTGGAGACCCGGTACTTC	CASSSTDRGLETRYF